Presented here are 5 T cell receptor beta chains from one specimen sequenced in a study of preoperative IRX-2 immunotherapy in early breast cancer. Treatment defined: preoperative locoregional IRX-2 cytokine immunotherapy. The assay was immunoSEQ multiplex PCR, and TCRdb's table has in-frame clones only and misses some. Of roughly 23,000 clones in the sample, around 87% were seen once. The source was tumor tissue, collected after IRX-2 immunotherapy. These TCRs come from a human donor with breast cancer.

This chain uses TRBV2 with TRBJ2-2, with 8 positions matching TRBD1. The CDR3 extends over 14 amino acids. Germline loops: CDR1 SNHLY, CDR2 FYNNEI. V lost 11 bases, J lost 7 bases, and 12 bases stayed unmatched. In nucleotides, the CDR3 is TGTGCCTCCACCGGGACAGGCAGAAACGGGGAGCTGTTTTTT. It codes for CASTGTGRNGELFF. Drawing the rest from reference TRBV2 and TRBJ2-2, the complete variable domain is EPEVTQTPSHQVTQMGQEVILRCVPISNHLYFYWYRQILGQKVEFLVSFYNNEISEKSEIFDDQFSVERPDGSNFTLKIRSTKLEDSAMYFCASTGTGRNGELFFGEGSRLTVL.

The V gene is TRBV29-1, the J gene TRBJ2-3, with 8 nucleotides matching TRBD1. The CDR3 spans 14 residues. The ends lost 7 bases at V and 2 bases at J; junction bases unmatched: 8. CDR1 is SQVTM and CDR2 is ANQGSEA in the germline V gene. This CDR3 is CSGGQGEVTDTQYF. The CDR3 coding sequence is TGCAGCGGAGGACAGGGCGAGGTCACAGATACGCAGTATTTT.

This chain's CDR3 is CASSPRAGDSGANVLTF. CDR3 coding DNA: TGTGCCAGCAGCCCCAGGGCGGGGGATTCAGGGGCCAACGTCCTGACTTTC. The J gene is TRBJ2-6, the V gene TRBV7-6; 7 bases line up with TRBD2. With V trimmed by 5 bases and J by 4 bases, 11 bases remained unmatched. The CDR3 has 17 amino acids. Germline CDR1 reads SGHVS; CDR2 reads FNYEAQ.

The J gene is TRBJ1-2, the V gene TRBV19, with D perhaps TRBD1 (6 bases). CDR1 and CDR2 from the germline V gene are LNHDA and SQIVND (reference sequence). This CDR3 is built from 12 residues. V lost 5 bases and J lost 8, with 12 bases in between. The CDR3 bases are TGTGCCAGTAGTGTACAGGGATGGGGCTACACCTTC. Encoded protein: CASSVQGWGYTF.

The chain links TRBV12-5 to TRBJ2-3; 9 bases are a match to TRBD1. After removal of 3 bases from V and 5 bases from J, the junction contained 6 bases not matched to a gene. The length of the CDR3 is 15 residues. The germline V gene has CDR1 LGHNT and CDR2 FRNRAP. CDR3 sequence (DNA): TGTGCTAGTGGTTTTGTGGACAGGGGAATAGATACGCAGTATTTT. Translation gives CASGFVDRGIDTQYF.